This TCR beta chain was observed in a study of blood T cell repertoires in COVID-19. Study at large: The samples span acute and convalescent COVID-19 from the United States, Italy and Spain. Nucleic acid was either cDNA or gDNA, and it came from T cells, B-cell-depleted T cells, or PBMCs.

The CDR3 totals 13 residues. Deletions cut 8 bases from V and 6 bases from J, with 19 bases between. Germline V gene lookup returns CDR1 GTSNPN and CDR2 SVGIG (reference sequence). The authors' processing: For nucleated cells, counts were estimated from reference gene primer amplification. The protocol was immunoSEQ multiplex PCR, while the TCRdb copy is restricted to in-frame clones and leaves out a portion. V, J and clone size derive from that table, while D and trimming were established from the DNA sequence. The sample consists of 200,000 to 250,000 clones, 80% to 90% of them appearing once. Sequenced input: peripheral blood. The V call is TRBV30, the J call TRBJ1-1, with a possible D match to TRBD1 (6 bases). The receptor comes from a man between 45 and 60 years old with acute or convalescent COVID-19. In DNA, the CDR3 is TGTGCCCTGCAACTGGGGGGGGGCTCTGAAGCTTTCTTT. Its translation: CALQLGGGSEAFF.